The 8 T cell receptor beta chains presented below share a single source sample, sequenced in a study of cytomegalovirus exposure and HLA in healthy donors. Primers for the PCR totalled 60 Vbeta and 13 Jbeta. Method: immunoSEQ multiplex PCR; TCRdb's copy keeps in-frame clones and lacks some. The sample yields over 150,000 clones, more than 75% seen once. Material: PBMCs. The receptors originated from a woman aged 50 to 65 in good health and CMV-seropositive.

This chain joins TRBV30 and TRBJ2-3, with D tentatively TRBD2 (6 bases). V was shortened by 5 bases and J by 1 base, with 19 bases between the two germline ends. Per the germline V gene, CDR1 is GTSNPN and CDR2 is SVGIG (reference sequence). CDR3 length: 16 residues. CDR3 nucleotide sequence: TGTGCCTGGGGGGGAGACCTAGCGAAAGGCACAGATACGCAGTATTTT. It yields the protein CAWGGDLAKGTDTQYF.

The chain carries TRBV18 and TRBJ1-3; D is unresolved. Looked up from germline, CDR1 is KGHSH and CDR2 is LQKENI. V lost 2 bases and J 0 bases, leaving 8 bases between the germline ends. The CDR3 totals 15 residues. The DNA of the CDR3 is TGTGCCAGCTCACCAGCACTTAACTCTGGAAACACCATATATTTT. It is translated as CASSPALNSGNTIYF.

This chain joins TRBV15 and TRBJ2-1, with TRBD1 matching 7 bases. The CDR3 is 15 amino acids. From germline, CDR1 is LNHNV and CDR2 YYDKDF (reference sequence). V lost 0 bases, J lost 7 bases, and 6 bases stayed unmatched. In DNA form, the CDR3 reads TGTGCCACCAGCAGAGATGGAGACAGGGTGAATGAGCAGTTCTTC. This gives the protein CATSRDGDRVNEQFF.

This clone was picked up many times. The J gene is TRBJ2-7, the V gene TRBV11-2, with 9 bases identical to TRBD1. Germline CDR1 and CDR2: SGHAT and FQNNGV. Trimming at V came to 2 bases and at J to 5 bases, leaving 10 bases not matched to a gene. The CDR3 runs 16 residues. The CDR3 loop reads CASSLIKGQGYHEQYF. DNA of the CDR3: TGTGCCAGCAGCTTAATTAAAGGACAGGGGTACCACGAGCAGTACTTC.

V gene TRBV5-8 combines with J gene TRBJ2-5; 7 bases are a match to TRBD2. CDR1 and CDR2 (germline): SGHTS, YDEGEE. V lost 0 bases, J lost 4 bases, and 9 bases stayed unmatched. CDR3 length: 16 residues. CDR3 amino acids: CASSLAVKGGGETQYF. The CDR3 nucleotides read TGTGCCAGCAGCTTGGCGGTAAAGGGCGGGGGAGAGACCCAGTACTTC.

The chain combines TRBV5-6 with TRBJ2-3; TRBD2 matches at 9 bases. Germline CDR1 and CDR2: SGHDT and YYEEEE. V shed 0 bases, J shed 1 base, and the junction held 0 bases outside the gene matches. CDR3 length: 15 amino acids. The DNA of the CDR3 is TGTGCCAGCAGCTTGGGGACTAGCGGCACAGATACGCAGTATTTT. Translating gives CASSLGTSGTDTQYF.

The chain links TRBV10-3 to TRBJ2-7; 8 bases match TRBD1. Germline lookup yields CDR1 ENHRY and CDR2 SYGVKD. J was trimmed by 2 bases and V by 4 bases; bases with no gene match: 7. The CDR3 has 15 residues. CDR3: CAISVSTGATYEQYF. CDR3 DNA sequence: TGTGCCATCAGTGTTTCGACAGGGGCTACCTACGAGCAGTACTTC.

This chain connects TRBV28 to TRBJ2-7; no clear D. There are 14 residues in the CDR3. The germline V gene has CDR1 MDHEN and CDR2 SYDVKM. V lost 2 bases and J lost 3, with 11 bases in between. CDR3 residues: CASSLTNADYEQYF. CDR3 nucleotides: TGTGCCAGCAGTTTAACTAATGCGGACTACGAGCAGTACTTC.